These 6 T cell receptor beta chains originate from one sample sequenced in a study of blood T cells in healthy people across ages (dated by TCRdb to between 2014 and 2017). Libraries were built with 5' RACE. The sequencer was an Illumina HiSeq 2500. The second PCR ran for roughly 7 to 11 cycles and used a J-beta primer mix along with a sample-barcoded 5' primer. The raw public data were reprocessed by TCRdb itself: fastp quality trimming at Q25, MiXCR clonotype calling, in-frame beta chains only. Duplicate CDR3 protein sequences are folded into a single record with the most common DNA and genes. The sample yields 550,000 to 750,000 distinct CDR3 sequences; roughly 21% were counted once. Of the sample, roughly 3.7% is held by the ten largest clones. The sequencing sample was made of blood. All receptors come from a man aged 65 to 85 in good health.

Ten or more counts support this clonotype. The genes are TRBV27 and TRBJ2-7; D gene unclear. The ends were cut back, 5 bases at V and 2 bases at J, with 7 bases in the middle. The CDR3 is 12 residues long. Per germline, CDR1 MNHEY and CDR2 SMNVEV (reference sequence). The CDR3 DNA follows: TGTGCCAGCAGTAACACAGCCTACGAGCAGTACTTC. This gives the protein CASSNTAYEQYF.

The sample holds many counts of this clonotype. This chain links TRBV9 with TRBJ2-1, with D tentatively TRBD2 (6 bases). Trimming left V 4 bases short and J 3 bases short, with 14 bases between. The CDR3 loop spans 15 amino acids. Germline assignment: CDR1 SGDLS and CDR2 YYNGEE. For the CDR3, the DNA is TGTGCCAGCAGCACGGGACTGACCTTCTACAATGAGCAGTTCTTC. Translating it yields CASSTGLTFYNEQFF.

The CDR3 protein is CSARESIGAGEQYF. As DNA, the CDR3 is TGCAGTGCTAGAGAGTCTATCGGGGCCGGCGAGCAGTACTTC. This chain uses TRBV20-1 with TRBJ2-7; the D call may be TRBD1 or TRBD2 (5 bases each). Trimming removed 0 bases from V and 6 bases from J, with 15 bases in between. Germline CDR1 is DFQATT and CDR2 is SNEGSKA (reference sequence). The CDR3 totals 14 residues.

The chain employs TRBV29-1 and TRBJ2-3; D is ambiguous. CDR1 SQVTM and CDR2 ANQGSEA come from the germline V gene. Trimming took 4 bases from V and 5 from J, leaving 10 bases between them. The CDR3 runs 12 residues. The CDR3 nucleotides are TGCAGCGTTGTTCAATTGGGAGATACGCAGTATTTT. Amino acid sequence: CSVVQLGDTQYF.

This clonotype was seen at least ten times. The rearrangement uses TRBV20-1 and TRBJ2-1, with 7 positions matching TRBD2. Germline V gene lookup returns CDR1 DFQATT and CDR2 SNEGSKA (reference sequence). The J segment lost 7 bases and the V segment lost 6 bases, leaving 12 bases of the junction unmatched. The CDR3 spans 14 residues. The CDR3 DNA follows: TGCAGTGCGGGGGGGAGAGTGGTGGGGAATGAGCAGTTCTTC. Its translation: CSAGGRVVGNEQFF.

The V gene is TRBV25-1, the J gene TRBJ2-2; 12 bases map to TRBD2. This CDR3 has 16 amino acids. Unmatched junction bases numbered 2, after V lost 1 base and J lost 5 bases. In germline, CDR1 is MGHDK, CDR2 SYGVNS. The CDR3 protein is CASSESSGRGTGELFF. The CDR3 region has the DNA TGTGCCAGCAGTGAATCTAGCGGGAGGGGAACCGGGGAGCTGTTTTTT.